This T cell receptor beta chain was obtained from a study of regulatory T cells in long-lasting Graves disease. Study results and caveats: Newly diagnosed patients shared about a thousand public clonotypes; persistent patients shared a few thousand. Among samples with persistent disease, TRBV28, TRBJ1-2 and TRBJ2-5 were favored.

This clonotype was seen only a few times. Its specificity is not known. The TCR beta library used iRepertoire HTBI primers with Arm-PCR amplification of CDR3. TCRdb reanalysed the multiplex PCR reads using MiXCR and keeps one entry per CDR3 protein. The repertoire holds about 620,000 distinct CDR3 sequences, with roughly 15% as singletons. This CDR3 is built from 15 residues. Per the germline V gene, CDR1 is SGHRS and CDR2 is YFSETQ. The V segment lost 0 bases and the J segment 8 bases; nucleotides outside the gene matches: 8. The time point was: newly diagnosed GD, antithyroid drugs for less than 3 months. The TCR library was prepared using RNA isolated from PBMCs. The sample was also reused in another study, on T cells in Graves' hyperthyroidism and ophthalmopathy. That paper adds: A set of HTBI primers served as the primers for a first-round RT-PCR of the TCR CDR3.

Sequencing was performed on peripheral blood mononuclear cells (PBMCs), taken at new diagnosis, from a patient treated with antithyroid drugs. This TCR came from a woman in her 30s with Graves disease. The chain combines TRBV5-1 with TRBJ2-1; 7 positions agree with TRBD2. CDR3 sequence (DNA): TGCGCCAGCAGCTTGGTGGCGGGAGCTTGGGATGAGCAGTTCTTC. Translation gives CASSLVAGAWDEQFF.